This T cell receptor beta chain was recovered during a study of blood T cell repertoires in COVID-19. For the study at large: From the United States, Italy and Spain came samples of acute and convalescent COVID-19. PBMCs, B-cell-depleted T cells, or T cells were the source of the cDNA or gDNA that made up the material.

In the source study's methods: By means of reference gene primer amplification, nucleated cell counts were estimated. Data came from immunoSEQ multiplex PCR; TCRdb stores just in-frame clones and leaves some out. The V and J calls and clone size were taken over from that table, and D and trimming were inferred from the DNA. This sample has some 200,000 clones, with roughly 84% found just once. This clone was found once. The CDR3 length is 14 residues. Germline CDR1 is LGHDT and CDR2 is YNNKEL (reference sequence). Trimming removed 9 bases from V and 3 bases from J; junction bases left unmatched: 9. The sample taken for sequencing was peripheral blood. The chain carries TRBV3-1 (or the pseudogene TRBV3-2) and TRBJ1-1; TRBD1 aligns across 8 bases. This receptor was obtained from a woman aged 80 or over with COVID-19, enrolled during active disease. The CDR3 region is CASRETGVDTEAFF. The CDR3 DNA reads TGTGCCAGTCGGGAGACAGGGGTGGACACTGAAGCTTTCTTT.